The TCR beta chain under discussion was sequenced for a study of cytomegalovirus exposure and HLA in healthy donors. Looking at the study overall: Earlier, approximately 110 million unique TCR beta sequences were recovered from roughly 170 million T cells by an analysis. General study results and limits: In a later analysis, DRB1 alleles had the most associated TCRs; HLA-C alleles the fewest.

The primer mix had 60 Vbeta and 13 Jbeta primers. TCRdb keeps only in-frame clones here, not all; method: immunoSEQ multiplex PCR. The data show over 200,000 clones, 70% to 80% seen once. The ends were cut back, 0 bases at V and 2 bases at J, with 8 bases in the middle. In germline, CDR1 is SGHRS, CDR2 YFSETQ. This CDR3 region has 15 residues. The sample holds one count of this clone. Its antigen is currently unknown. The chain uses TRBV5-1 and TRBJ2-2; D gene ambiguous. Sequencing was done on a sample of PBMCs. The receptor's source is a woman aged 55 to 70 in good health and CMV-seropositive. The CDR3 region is CASSLDSPNTGELFF. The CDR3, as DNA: TGCGCCAGCAGCTTGGACTCGCCTAACACCGGGGAGCTGTTTTTT.